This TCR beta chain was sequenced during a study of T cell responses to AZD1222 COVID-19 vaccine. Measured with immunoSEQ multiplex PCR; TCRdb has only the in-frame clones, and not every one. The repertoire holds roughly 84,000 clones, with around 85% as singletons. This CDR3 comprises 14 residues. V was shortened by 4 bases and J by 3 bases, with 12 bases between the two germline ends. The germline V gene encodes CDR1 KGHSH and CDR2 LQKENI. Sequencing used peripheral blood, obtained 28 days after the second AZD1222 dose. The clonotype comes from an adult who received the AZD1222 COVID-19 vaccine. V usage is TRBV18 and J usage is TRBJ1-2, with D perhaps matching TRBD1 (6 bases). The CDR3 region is CASSLGPGDYGYTF. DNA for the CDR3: TGTGCCAGCTCACTAGGGCCAGGGGACTATGGCTACACCTTC.